The rows below give T cell receptor beta chains drawn from one sample of a study of blood T cell repertoires in COVID-19. Produced via immunoSEQ multiplex PCR; TCRdb's table is partial and in-frame only. Among 250,000 to 350,000 clones listed, 90% were seen once. The sample consisted of peripheral blood. Every receptor here comes from a woman aged 25 to 39 with COVID-19, enrolled during active disease. CDR3s include the opening cysteine and the closing phenylalanine or tryptophan. Fields, in order: V gene, J gene, D gene, clone size, CDR3 protein, CDR3 DNA. The D gene is left open where the match is weak. Not all rows give a size; the values are once, few, many and, for expanded clones, a class.

V gene: TRBV7-9
J gene: TRBJ1-6
D gene: TRBD1
clone size: .
CDR3 protein: CASSRQGGDSPLHF
CDR3 DNA: TGTGCCAGCAGCCGACAGGGGGGGGATTCACCCCTCCACTTT

V gene: TRBV28
J gene: TRBJ2-7
D gene: .
clone size: many
CDR3 protein: CASNEVYRSYEQYF
CDR3 DNA: TGTGCCAGCAACGAGGTGTATCGGTCCTACGAGCAGTACTTC

V gene: TRBV3-1/TRBV3-2
J gene: TRBJ2-7
D gene: TRBD2
clone size: .
CDR3 protein: CASSPKVGLAGLYEQYF
CDR3 DNA: TGTGCCAGCAGCCCGAAGGTGGGGCTAGCGGGACTCTACGAGCAGTACTTC

V gene: TRBV28
J gene: TRBJ2-7
D gene: TRBD2
clone size: .
CDR3 protein: CASSGGRTSGSEQYF
CDR3 DNA: TGTGCCAGCAGTGGGGGGAGGACTAGCGGGAGCGAGCAGTACTTC

V gene: TRBV18
J gene: TRBJ1-2
D gene: .
clone size: .
CDR3 protein: CASSPSWAGVSNYGYTF
CDR3 DNA: TGTGCCAGCTCACCTTCGTGGGCAGGGGTATCTAACTATGGCTACACCTTC

V gene: TRBV5-5
J gene: TRBJ1-5
D gene: TRBD1
clone size: .
CDR3 protein: CASSLDRQGYQPQHF
CDR3 DNA: TGTGCCAGCAGCTTGGACCGACAGGGTTATCAGCCCCAGCATTTT

V gene: TRBV6-1
J gene: TRBJ1-2
D gene: TRBD1
clone size: .
CDR3 protein: CASSEAPTGAGYTF
CDR3 DNA: TGTGCCAGCAGTGAAGCACCTACAGGGGCCGGCTACACCTTC

V gene: TRBV4-2
J gene: TRBJ2-1
D gene: TRBD2
clone size: .
CDR3 protein: CASSQELAGVGEQFF
CDR3 DNA: TGTGCCAGCAGCCAAGAACTAGCGGGAGTGGGTGAGCAGTTCTTC

V gene: TRBV15
J gene: TRBJ2-3
D gene: .
clone size: few
CDR3 protein: CATSRGGDAGTQYF
CDR3 DNA: TGTGCCACCAGCAGAGGAGGGGACGCGGGGACGCAGTATTTT

V gene: TRBV3-1/TRBV3-2
J gene: TRBJ2-5
D gene: TRBD1
clone size: .
CDR3 protein: CASSRTGTGVETQYF
CDR3 DNA: TGTGCCAGCAGCCGCACCGGGACAGGGGTGGAGACCCAGTACTTC

V gene: TRBV5-6
J gene: TRBJ2-1
D gene: .
clone size: .
CDR3 protein: CASSLGGETSYNEQFF
CDR3 DNA: TGTGCCAGCAGCTTAGGCGGGGAGACCTCCTACAATGAGCAGTTCTTC

V gene: TRBV18
J gene: TRBJ2-1
D gene: TRBD2
clone size: .
CDR3 protein: CASSPPGGRASEQFF
CDR3 DNA: TGTGCCAGCTCACCACCGGGCGGGAGGGCCTCTGAGCAGTTCTTC

V gene: TRBV25-1
J gene: TRBJ1-1
D gene: TRBD1
clone size: .
CDR3 protein: CASSGDRTLKLSW
CDR3 DNA: TGTGCCAGCAGTGGGGACAGAACACTGAAGCTTTCTTGG

V gene: TRBV6-4
J gene: TRBJ2-1
D gene: TRBD2
clone size: .
CDR3 protein: CASSVAGGVGNEQFF
CDR3 DNA: TGTGCCAGCAGCGTAGCGGGAGGGGTCGGCAATGAGCAGTTCTTC

V gene: TRBV5-6
J gene: TRBJ2-3
D gene: TRBD2
clone size: .
CDR3 protein: CASSIPSGRYGDTQYF
CDR3 DNA: TGTGCCAGCAGTATCCCTAGCGGGAGGTATGGAGATACGCAGTATTTT

V gene: TRBV5-1
J gene: TRBJ2-5
D gene: TRBD2
clone size: once
CDR3 protein: CASSPIGTSVGVGQYF
CDR3 DNA: TGCGCCAGCAGCCCCATCGGGACTAGCGTCGGAGTTGGCCAGTACTTC

V gene: TRBV7-7
J gene: TRBJ2-5
D gene: TRBD2
clone size: .
CDR3 protein: CASSLGAASGRLRRTQYF
CDR3 DNA: TGTGCCAGCAGCTTAGGGGCGGCTAGCGGGAGGCTCCGGCGGACCCAGTACTTC

V gene: TRBV24-1
J gene: TRBJ1-5
D gene: .
clone size: .
CDR3 protein: CATSDSTEAARNQPQHF
CDR3 DNA: TGTGCCACCAGTGACAGTACTGAGGCCGCTCGAAATCAGCCCCAGCATTTT

V gene: TRBV10-1
J gene: TRBJ1-5
D gene: TRBD1
clone size: .
CDR3 protein: CASSELQGESNQPQHF
CDR3 DNA: TGCGCCAGCAGTGAGTTGCAGGGGGAGAGCAATCAGCCCCAGCATTTT

V gene: TRBV20-1
J gene: TRBJ2-7
D gene: .
clone size: .
CDR3 protein: CSASRGYYEQYF
CDR3 DNA: TGCAGTGCTAGTCGCGGATACTACGAGCAGTACTTC

V gene: TRBV6-2/TRBV6-3
J gene: TRBJ1-1
D gene: .
clone size: .
CDR3 protein: CASSGPGGVNTEAFF
CDR3 DNA: TGTGCCAGCAGTGGCCCCGGGGGGGTGAACACTGAAGCTTTCTTT

V gene: TRBV5-4
J gene: TRBJ2-2
D gene: TRBD2
clone size: .
CDR3 protein: CAGRSSGPTGELFF
CDR3 DNA: TGTGCCGGACGATCTAGCGGTCCCACCGGGGAGCTGTTTTTT